This paragraph reports one T cell receptor beta chain. The antigen is not known. Primers included in the PCR were 60 Vbeta and 13 Jbeta primers. The repertoire was sequenced with immunoSEQ multiplex PCR; TCRdb's copy has only in-frame clones and lacks some. The profile shows 200,000 to 250,000 clones, 60% to 85% of them singletons. The CDR3 consists of 13 residues. The germline CDR1 and CDR2 sequences are GTSNPN and SVGIG (reference sequence). V was clipped by 3 bases and J by 2 bases; unmatched bases: 1. This sample stems from a study of cytomegalovirus exposure and HLA in healthy donors. Study-wide results and caveats: In a later analysis, common viral pathogens appeared linked to several of the most significant clusters. Owing to their indistinguishability, certain V segments, notably TRBV6-2 and TRBV6-3, were excluded.

V and J are TRBV30 and TRBJ2-1; 7 bases map to TRBD1. This clonotype was sampled from a man aged 35-49 years in good health and CMV-seronegative. Sequencing was done on a sample of PBMCs. The CDR3 loop is CAWRTGTYNEQFF. The CDR3, as DNA: TGTGCCTGGAGGACAGGGACCTACAATGAGCAGTTCTTC. Using reference TRBV30 and TRBJ2-1 for the parts outside the CDR3, the full variable domain is SQTIHQWPATLVQPVGSPLSLECTVEGTSNPNLYWYRQAAGRGLQLLFYSVGIGQISSEVPQNLSASRPQDRQFILSSKKLLLSDSGFYLCAWRTGTYNEQFFGPGTRLTVL.